The following is a T cell receptor (beta chain) sequence with its context. Its antigen remains unknown. The sample belongs to a study of cytomegalovirus exposure and HLA in healthy donors. Whole-study findings and limits: TCR beta chain V- and J-gene trimming was linked, in a later analysis, to a missense variant in DCLRE1C.

Amplification used 60 Vbeta primers and 13 Jbeta primers. Repertoires were generated with immunoSEQ multiplex PCR, while TCRdb's copy carries only in-frame clones and drops some. This table holds 110,000 or so clones, roughly 9% found once. CDR3 size: 14 residues. The germline CDR1 and CDR2 sequences are MNHEY and SMNVEV (reference sequence). Unmatched junction bases numbered 5, after V lost 6 bases and J lost 7 bases. The material sequenced was PBMCs. The gene calls are TRBV27 and TRBJ2-1; TRBD2 aligns across 11 bases. The receptor's source is a woman aged 40 to 50 in good health and CMV-seropositive. This chain's CDR3 is CASSQLAGVNEQFF. DNA of the CDR3: TGTGCCAGCAGCCAACTAGCGGGGGTGAATGAGCAGTTCTTC.